This record concerns one TCR beta chain sequence. Antigen unknown. Being one base from a much bigger clone, this may be a read error. The data belong to a study of blood T cells in healthy people across ages. Study results and caveats: Estimates of total diversity, which came from one million sequenced T cells, were considered to be underestimates.

This CDR3 spans 18 amino acids. Germline V gives CDR1 MGHRA, CDR2 YSYEKL. V was trimmed by 0 bases and J by 0 bases, leaving 15 bases between them. Healthy Caucasian individuals from Russia aged roughly 6 to 95 served as donors. Together with a sample-barcoded 5' primer, a J-beta primer mix was included in a second PCR lasting about 7 to 12 cycles. Each CDR3 protein gets one entry after TCRdb re-called the 5' RACE reads with MiXCR. The repertoire includes about 1.7 million distinct CDR3 sequences, over 25% of them detected once, and 7% to 9% sits in the top ten. This TCR was sampled from a woman in her 30s in good health. The chain is built from TRBV4-1 and TRBJ2-4, with D possibly being TRBD1 (5 bases). Sample: blood. The CDR3 region has the DNA TGCGCCAGCAGCCAAGATCTTGGCAGGGTGATAGCCAAAAACATTCAGTACTTC. It translates to CASSQDLGRVIAKNIQYF.